The clone carrying this T cell receptor beta chain occurred a few times. The data are from a study of beta chain features in type 1 diabetes. Looking at the study overall: Fewer than 140,000,000 sorted cells were examined across all samples.

The germline V gene has CDR1 GTSNPN and CDR2 SVGIG (reference sequence). This CDR3 is built from 15 residues. Sequenced material consisted of expressed TCRB transcripts (all of the isolated RNA was reverse transcribed). Profiling relied on immunoSEQ multiplex PCR, and the TCRdb table lists in-frame clones only, not all of them. Among approximately 340,000 clones listed, over 12% were seen once. The sequence was collected from a woman aged 18-30 years in good health. The chain is built from TRBV30 and TRBJ2-2; TRBD2 agrees at 8 bases. The specimen sequenced was naive CD4+ T cells from blood. CDR3 DNA sequence: TGTGCGGGACTAGAGAGGAAAGTGATCACCGGGGAGCTGTTTTTT. It specifies CAGLERKVITGELFF. The full variable domain, with the rest looked up from reference TRBV30 and TRBJ2-2, is SQTIHQWPATLVQPVGSPLSLECTVEGTSNPNLYWYRQAAGRGLQLLFYSVGIGQISSEVPQNLSASRPQDRQFILSSKKLLLSDSGFYLCAGLERKVITGELFFGEGSRLTVL.